This T cell receptor (beta chain) was recorded in a study of T cell responses to AZD1222 COVID-19 vaccine. Whole-study findings and limits: Regions 160-218 and 743-854 dominated among vaccine-associated CD4 TCRs spanning spike. Females made up more of the donors, who were largely white British, and clonal diversity may have come out too low.

TCRdb's copy holds only in-frame clones and misses some; the assay was immunoSEQ multiplex PCR. The sample yields around 60,000 clones, 81% seen once. Comment on this clone: Its matching antigen is unknown.

CDR1 is SQVTM, CDR2 ANQGSEA, per germline. Deletions cut 5 bases from V and 0 bases from J, with 4 bases between. The CDR3 covers 12 residues. The receptor was derived from an adult who received the AZD1222 COVID-19 vaccine. Sequencing was performed on peripheral blood, taken 28 days after the second AZD1222 dose. V and J are TRBV29-1 and TRBJ1-4, with D uncertain. CDR3 amino acids: CSVLPTNEKLFF. CDR3 DNA sequence: TGCAGCGTTCTCCCAACTAATGAAAAACTGTTTTTT.